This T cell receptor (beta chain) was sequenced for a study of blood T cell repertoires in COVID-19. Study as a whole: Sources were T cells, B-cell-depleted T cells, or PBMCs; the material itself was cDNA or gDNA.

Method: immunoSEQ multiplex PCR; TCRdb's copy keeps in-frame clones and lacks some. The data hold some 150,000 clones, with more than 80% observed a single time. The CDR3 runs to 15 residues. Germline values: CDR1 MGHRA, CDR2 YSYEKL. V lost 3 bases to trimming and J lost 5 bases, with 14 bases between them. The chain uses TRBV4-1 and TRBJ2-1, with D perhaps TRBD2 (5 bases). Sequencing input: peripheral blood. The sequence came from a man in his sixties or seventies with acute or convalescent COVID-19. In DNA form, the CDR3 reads TGCGCCAGCAGCCAGGCAACCACTAGACACAATGAGCAGTTCTTC. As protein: CASSQATTRHNEQFF.